This T cell receptor (beta chain) appears in the sequencing data of a study of PD-1 blockade in mismatch repair-deficient tumors. This clone was observed a few times. Sequenced by immunoSEQ multiplex PCR; TCRdb stores in-frame clones only, minus some. The data contain 120,000 or so clones, approximately 86% of them singletons. Material: peripheral blood, obtained 44 weeks after starting pembrolizumab. The source is an adult with mismatch repair-deficient cancer.

The DNA for the CDR3 is TGTGCCAGCTCACCCTGGTCGGGACAGGGGGAGACCCAGTACTTC. Amino acid sequence: CASSPWSGQGETQYF. The chain carries TRBV18 and TRBJ2-5; 10 nucleotides line up with TRBD1. Germline V lookup: CDR1 KGHSH, CDR2 LQKENI. V trimming: 3 bases; J trimming: 5 bases; junction bases outside the gene matches: 6. This CDR3 is 15 amino acids long.